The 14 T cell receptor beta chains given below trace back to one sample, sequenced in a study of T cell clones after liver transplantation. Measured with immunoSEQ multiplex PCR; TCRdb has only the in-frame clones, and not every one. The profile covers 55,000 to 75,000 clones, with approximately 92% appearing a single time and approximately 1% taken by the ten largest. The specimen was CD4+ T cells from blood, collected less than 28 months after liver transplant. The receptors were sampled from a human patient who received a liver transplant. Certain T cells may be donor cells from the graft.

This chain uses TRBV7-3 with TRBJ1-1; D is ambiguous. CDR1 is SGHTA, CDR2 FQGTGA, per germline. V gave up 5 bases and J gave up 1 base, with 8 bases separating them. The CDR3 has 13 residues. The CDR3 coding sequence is TGTGCCAGCAGCCCGGGTGGGAACACTGAAGCTTTCTTT. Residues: CASSPGGNTEAFF.

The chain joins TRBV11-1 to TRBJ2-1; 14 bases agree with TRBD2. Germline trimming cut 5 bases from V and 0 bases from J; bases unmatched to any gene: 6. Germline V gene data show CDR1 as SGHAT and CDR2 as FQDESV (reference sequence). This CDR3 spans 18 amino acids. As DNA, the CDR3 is TGTGCCAGCAGCGGGCGACTAGCGGGAGGGAGCTCCTACAATGAGCAGTTCTTC. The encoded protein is CASSGRLAGGSSYNEQFF.

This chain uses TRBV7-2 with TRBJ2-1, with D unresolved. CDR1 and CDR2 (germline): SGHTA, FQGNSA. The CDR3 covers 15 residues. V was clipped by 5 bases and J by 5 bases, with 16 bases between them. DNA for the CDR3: TGTGCCAGCAGCCTCCCCCCCGGCGGACACAATGAGCAGTTCTTC. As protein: CASSLPPGGHNEQFF.

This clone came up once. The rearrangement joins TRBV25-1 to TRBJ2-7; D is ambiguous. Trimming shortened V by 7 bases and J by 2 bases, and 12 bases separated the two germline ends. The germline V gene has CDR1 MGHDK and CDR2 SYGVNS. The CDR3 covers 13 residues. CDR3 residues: CASKMGATYEQYF. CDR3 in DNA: TGTGCCAGCAAAATGGGTGCCACCTACGAGCAGTACTTC.

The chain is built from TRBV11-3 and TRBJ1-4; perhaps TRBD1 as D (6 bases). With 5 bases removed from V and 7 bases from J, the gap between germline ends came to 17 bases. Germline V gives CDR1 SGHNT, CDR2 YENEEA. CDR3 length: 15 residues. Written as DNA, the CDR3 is TGTGCCAGCAGCCACGGCGGGGGGGCCGGTGAAAAACTGTTTTTT. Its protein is CASSHGGGAGEKLFF.

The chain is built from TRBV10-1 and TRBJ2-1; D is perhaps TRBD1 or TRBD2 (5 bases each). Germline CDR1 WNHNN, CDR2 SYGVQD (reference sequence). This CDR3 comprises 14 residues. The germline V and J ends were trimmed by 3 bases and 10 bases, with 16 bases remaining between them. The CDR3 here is CASSDGTSTREQFF. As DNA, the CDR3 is TGCGCCAGCAGTGACGGGACGTCTACACGGGAGCAGTTCTTC.

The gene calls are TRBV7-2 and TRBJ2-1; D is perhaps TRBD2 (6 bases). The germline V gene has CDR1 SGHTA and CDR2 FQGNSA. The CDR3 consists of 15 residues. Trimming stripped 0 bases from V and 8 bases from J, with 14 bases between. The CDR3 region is CASSLAIVLADEQFF. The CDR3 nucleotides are TGTGCCAGCAGCTTAGCGATTGTACTAGCTGATGAGCAGTTCTTC.

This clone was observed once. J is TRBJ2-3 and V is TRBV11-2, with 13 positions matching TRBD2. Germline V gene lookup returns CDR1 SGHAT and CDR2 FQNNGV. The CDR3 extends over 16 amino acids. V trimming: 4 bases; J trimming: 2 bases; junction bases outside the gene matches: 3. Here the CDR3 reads CASSSLAGGSTDTQYF. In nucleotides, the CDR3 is TGTGCCAGCAGCTCACTAGCGGGAGGGTCCACAGATACGCAGTATTTT.

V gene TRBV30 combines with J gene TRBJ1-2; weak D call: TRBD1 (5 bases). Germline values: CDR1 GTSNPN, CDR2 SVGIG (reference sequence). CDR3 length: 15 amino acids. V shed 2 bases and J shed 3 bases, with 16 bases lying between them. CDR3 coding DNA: TGTGCCTGGAGTTGGCTCAGGGAGGCGGACTATGGCTACACCTTC. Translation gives CAWSWLREADYGYTF.

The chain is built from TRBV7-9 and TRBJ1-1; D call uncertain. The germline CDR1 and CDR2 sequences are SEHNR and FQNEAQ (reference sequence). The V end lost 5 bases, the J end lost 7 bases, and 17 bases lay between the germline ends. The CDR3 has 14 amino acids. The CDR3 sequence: CASSPLPAESEAFF. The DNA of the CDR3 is TGTGCCAGCAGCCCCTTGCCCGCGGAAAGTGAAGCTTTCTTT.

CDR3 nucleotide sequence: TGTGCCAGCAGTTACGGACAGACCGAAGCTTTCTTT. Residues: CASSYGQTEAFF. V usage is TRBV28 and J usage is TRBJ1-1; D might be TRBD1 (6 bases). Trimming pared 4 bases from V and 8 bases from J, leaving 11 bases between. The CDR3 spans 12 residues. The germline V gene encodes CDR1 MDHEN and CDR2 SYDVKM.

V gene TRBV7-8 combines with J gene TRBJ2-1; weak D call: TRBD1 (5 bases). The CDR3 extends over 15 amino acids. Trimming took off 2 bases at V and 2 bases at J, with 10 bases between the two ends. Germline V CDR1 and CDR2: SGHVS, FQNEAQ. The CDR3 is CASSLRQGTYNEQFF. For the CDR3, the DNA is TGTGCCAGCAGCTTAAGGCAGGGAACCTACAATGAGCAGTTCTTC.

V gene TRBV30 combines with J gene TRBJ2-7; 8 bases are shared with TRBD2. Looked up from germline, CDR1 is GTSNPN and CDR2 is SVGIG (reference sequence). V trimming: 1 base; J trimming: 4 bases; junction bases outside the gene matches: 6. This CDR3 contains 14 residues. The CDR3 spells CAWSAGLGGYEQYF. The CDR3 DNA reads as TGTGCCTGGAGTGCGGGACTAGGGGGGTACGAGCAGTACTTC.

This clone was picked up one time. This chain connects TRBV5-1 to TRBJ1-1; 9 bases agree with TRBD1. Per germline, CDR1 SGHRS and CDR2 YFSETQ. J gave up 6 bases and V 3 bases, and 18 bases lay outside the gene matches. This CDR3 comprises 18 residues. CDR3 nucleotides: TGCGCCAGCAGCTGGGCTAAGGGACAGGGCCCGATGGGGGCTGAAGCTTTCTTT. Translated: CASSWAKGQGPMGAEAFF.